The rows below give T cell receptor beta chains drawn from one sample of a study of T-cell memory formation after mild COVID-19. TCRdb reanalysed the 5' RACE reads using MiXCR and keeps one entry per CDR3 protein. The sample holds 170,000 or so distinct CDR3 sequences; about a fifth are singletons and the top ten take 20% to 25%. Sequenced material: PBMCs or a T cell subset sorted from them (not recorded which). The receptors shown here come from an adult woman who had mild COVID-19 (a few samples of this study predate the infection). Cell type and time point are not known. The CDR3 runs from the conserved cysteine through the conserved F or W. A D gene is named only where the DNA matches it firmly. Clone sizes are given selectively: once, few, many, or a class where the clone is expanded.

. | TRBJ1-2 | TRBV18 | TRBD1 | TGTGCCAGCTCAGAGACAGGGAATGGCTACACCTTC | CASSETGNGYTF
few | TRBJ1-1 | TRBV15 | . | TGTGCCACCAGCGTGGCGAGGGGTAGGGCTGAAGCTTTCTTT | CATSVARGRAEAFF
. | TRBJ2-2 | TRBV9 | . | TGTGCCAGCAGCGTAGTTCCCGGGGAGCTGTTTTTT | CASSVVPGELFF
. | TRBJ2-1 | TRBV7-9 | TRBD1 | TGTGCCAGTTTGCCCGGTGGTACAGGGGGCCATGGGCAGTTCTTC | CASLPGGTGGHGQFF
. | TRBJ1-4 | TRBV7-9 | TRBD1 | TGTGCCAGCAGCTTCGGGACAGGGTGGGATGAAAAACTGTTTTTT | CASSFGTGWDEKLFF
few | TRBJ2-1 | TRBV6-5 | . | TGTGCCAGCAGACAGGGAAGAGAGCAGTTCTTC | CASRQGREQFF
. | TRBJ2-1 | TRBV13 | TRBD2 | TGTGCCAGCAGCTGGGAGGGCCAGAGCTCCTACAATGAGCAGTTCTTC | CASSWEGQSSYNEQFF
. | TRBJ2-7 | TRBV15 | . | TGTGCCACCAGCGGGTGGGGGAGAGCACCCTCCTACGAGCAGTACTTC | CATSGWGRAPSYEQYF
few | TRBJ2-1 | TRBV12-3/TRBV12-4 | TRBD2 | TGTGCCAGCACAAGGACTAGCGGGAGCGAGCAGTTCTTC | CASTRTSGSEQFF
. | TRBJ1-1 | TRBV4-1 | TRBD1 | TGCGCCAGCAGCCAGTTCAGGGGGACTGAAGCTTTCTTT | CASSQFRGTEAFF
. | TRBJ1-1 | TRBV4-1 | . | TGCGCCAGCAGCCAAGTATGGAGTAGTACTGAAGCTTTCTTT | CASSQVWSSTEAFF
. | TRBJ2-3 | TRBV29-1 | . | TGCAGCGTTGTGTGGGGCACAGATACGCAGTATTTT | CSVVWGTDTQYF
. | TRBJ2-1 | TRBV29-1 | TRBD1 | TGCAGCGTTGAACCAGGGGGACGATACAATGAGCAGTTCTTC | CSVEPGGRYNEQFF
. | TRBJ2-2 | TRBV19 | . | TGTGCCAGTAGTATGGAACAGATTGCGACCGGGGAGCTGTTTTTT | CASSMEQIATGELFF
. | TRBJ2-2 | TRBV4-3 | . | TGCGCCAGCAGCCAAATACCTGGGACGGTCAACACCGGGGAGCTGTTTTTT | CASSQIPGTVNTGELFF
. | TRBJ1-2 | TRBV7-9 | . | TGTGCCAGCAGCTTTCCCGGGACCCCCGGCAGTGGGGGCTACACCTTC | CASSFPGTPGSGGYTF
. | TRBJ2-1 | TRBV24-1 | . | TGTGCCACCAGTGACTCTGGCTTAGACCCCTACAATGAGCAGTTCTTC | CATSDSGLDPYNEQFF
. | TRBJ2-2 | TRBV12-3/TRBV12-4 | . | TGTGCCAGCAACAATTACACCGGGGAGCTGTTTTTT | CASNNYTGELFF
many | TRBJ2-1 | TRBV7-9 | . | TGTGCCAGCAGCTTCCACCGGTCCTTCGAGGGCGGGCAGTTCTTC | CASSFHRSFEGGQFF
few | TRBJ1-1 | TRBV9 | TRBD1 | TGTGCCAGCAGCGAGGGACAGGGTCAAATCACTGAAGCTTTCTTT | CASSEGQGQITEAFF
few | TRBJ2-7 | TRBV11-2 | . | TGTGCCAGCAGCAGCGAAATCCTCTACGAGCAGTACTTC | CASSSEILYEQYF
. | TRBJ1-1 | TRBV6-5 | . | TGTGCCAGCAGCCGCCATTCCGGGACTGAAGCTTTCTTT | CASSRHSGTEAFF
once | TRBJ1-2 | TRBV6-1 | TRBD1 | TGTGCCAGCAGTGAACGGACAGGGGGCAGAGATGGCTACACCTTC | CASSERTGGRDGYTF
. | TRBJ1-5 | TRBV27 | . | TGTGCCAGCAGTCCCCTCCCCCATCAGCCCCAGCATTTT | CASSPLPHQPQHF
. | TRBJ2-5 | TRBV7-9 | . | TGTGCCAGCAGTCGCCTGGGCTACCAAGAGACCCAGTACTTC | CASSRLGYQETQYF
. | TRBJ1-5 | TRBV20-1 | . | TGCAGTGCTAGATGGGGGGAGAGCAATCAGCCCCAGCATTTT | CSARWGESNQPQHF
. | TRBJ2-7 | TRBV5-4 | TRBD1 | TGTGCCAGCAGCTGGGGGACAGGCACCTACGAGCAGTACTTC | CASSWGTGTYEQYF
. | TRBJ2-2 | TRBV24-1 | . | TGTGCCACCAGTGAACTAGGAGGGGCCGGGGAGCTGTTTTTT | CATSELGGAGELFF
. | TRBJ1-1 | TRBV20-1 | . | TGCAGTGCTAGAAGTCCTCAGATTAGGTACACTGAAGCTTTCTTT | CSARSPQIRYTEAFF
few | TRBJ2-6 | TRBV20-1 | . | TGCAGTGCTACGGGGGCGGAGTACCGAACTGGGGCCAACGTCCTGACTTTC | CSATGAEYRTGANVLTF
few | TRBJ1-4 | TRBV5-1 | TRBD1 | TGCGCCAGCAGCTTGGCCGGGACAGGGTTTGAAAAACTGTTTTTT | CASSLAGTGFEKLFF